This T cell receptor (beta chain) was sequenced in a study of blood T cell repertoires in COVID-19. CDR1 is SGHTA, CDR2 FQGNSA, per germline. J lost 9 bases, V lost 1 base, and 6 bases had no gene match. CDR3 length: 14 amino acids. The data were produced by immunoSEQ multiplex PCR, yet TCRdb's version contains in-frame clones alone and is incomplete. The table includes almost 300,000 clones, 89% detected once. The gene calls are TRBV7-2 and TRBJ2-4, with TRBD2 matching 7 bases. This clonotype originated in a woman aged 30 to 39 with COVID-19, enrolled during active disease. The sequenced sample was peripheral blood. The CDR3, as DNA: TGTGCCAGCAGCTTAGGACTAGCCGCCGGCATTCAGTACTTC. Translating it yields CASSLGLAAGIQYF.